The clone carrying this TCR beta chain showed up just a few times. In germline, CDR1 is MGHRA, CDR2 YSYEKL. CDR3 size: 15 residues. V lost 4 bases and J 3 bases, leaving 15 bases between the germline ends. This sample was included in a study of blood T cells in healthy people across ages. Primed by a sample-barcoded 5' primer and a J-beta primer mix, a second PCR proceeded for roughly 6 to 12 cycles. TCRdb fed the 5' RACE reads into MiXCR, producing one record per CDR3 protein. This table holds 1.5 million to 2 million distinct CDR3 sequences, 30% to 40% found once. The gene calls are TRBV4-1 and TRBJ1-2; D call uncertain. Sequenced input: blood. This TCR was recovered from a woman in her 30s in good health. The CDR3 bases are TGCGCCAGCAGCCGAACCTACGCCGACCACTATGGCTACACCTTC. Translation gives CASSRTYADHYGYTF.